This TCR beta chain came from a study of T cells after posttransplantation cyclophosphamide. Study-level results: Later post-transplant blood repertoires were often dominated by donor CD8+ memory clones. Tissue-infiltrating T cells from skin or gut overlapped little with blood T cells. Recipient CMV seropositivity and CMV reactivation strongly tracked TRB clonality.

With respect to this clone: Antigen unknown.

The assay was immunoSEQ multiplex PCR, and TCRdb's table has in-frame clones only and misses some. In the table there are about 52,000 clones, around 94% of which are singletons. V was pared by 1 base and J by 2 bases, with 4 bases of the junction left unmatched. Per germline, CDR1 PRHDT and CDR2 FYEKMQ (reference sequence). CDR3 length: 18 residues. Peripheral blood was collected from the related graft donor on the marrow donation day. The rearrangement links TRBV13 to TRBJ2-1; the match to TRBD2 covers 14 bases. The receptor comes from a woman in her thirties in good health and a related stem cell transplant donor. The sequenced material came from PBMCs. The CDR3 loop reads CASSLEGTSGGPYNEQFF. The CDR3, as DNA: TGTGCCAGCAGCTTAGAAGGGACTAGCGGGGGCCCCTACAATGAGCAGTTCTTC.